This paragraph covers one T cell receptor (beta chain) sequence. Its antigen remains unknown. The data belong to a study of T cell clonotyping in hematopoietic cell transplantation. Whole-study context: Cytoreduction preceded collection of pretransplant recipient samples. Study outcomes and limitations: Pathologically expanded recipient clonotypes increased progressively from day 30 to day 180 as diversity fell.

Noted time point: recipient sample about 28 days before transplant, after cytoreduction. Samples: about 28 days before transplant, then days 30, 100 and 180 after. Some clones are missing from TCRdb's copy, which holds only in-frame ones; the method was immunoSEQ multiplex PCR. This sample yields tens of thousands of clones, of which around 96% are seen a single time; under 2% belongs to the top ten. The V end lost 5 bases, the J end lost 8 bases, and 12 bases lay between the germline ends. CDR3 length: 12 residues. CDR1 is LNHDA, CDR2 SQIVND, per germline (reference sequence). Sample: peripheral blood mononuclear cells, taken before stem cell transplant. The chain recombines TRBV19 with TRBJ1-1, with D possibly being TRBD1 (6 bases). This receptor was identified in a woman aged 50 to 60 with acute myeloid leukemia. Some clones in this sample may be carry-over from other donors' samples. As DNA, the CDR3 is TGTGCCAGTAGTTTTCGCGGACAGGAAGCTTTCTTT. Translated, it gives CASSFRGQEAFF.